This TCR beta chain was sequenced during a study of T cells in Graves' hyperthyroidism and ophthalmopathy. The length of the CDR3 is 15 residues. Trimming removed 5 bases at V and 4 bases at J, with 15 bases between. TCR beta CDR3 region amplification was performed from RNA transcripts. The primer set for the first-round RT-PCR of the TCR CDR3 was HTBI. TCRdb called the multiplex PCR reads again in MiXCR, with one record for every CDR3 protein. The sample contains a few hundred thousand distinct CDR3 sequences, 22% of which appear only once. This clonotype was detected only a few times. The chain is built from TRBV12-3 or TRBV12-4 and TRBJ2-1; tentatively, D is TRBD1 (5 bases). The sequenced sample was blood. The clonotype comes from a woman in her seventies with Graves' ophthalmopathy. The chain's CDR3 is CASSTDSLGYNEQFF. For the CDR3, the DNA is TGTGCCAGCAGTACCGACAGCCTCGGGTACAATGAGCAGTTCTTC.